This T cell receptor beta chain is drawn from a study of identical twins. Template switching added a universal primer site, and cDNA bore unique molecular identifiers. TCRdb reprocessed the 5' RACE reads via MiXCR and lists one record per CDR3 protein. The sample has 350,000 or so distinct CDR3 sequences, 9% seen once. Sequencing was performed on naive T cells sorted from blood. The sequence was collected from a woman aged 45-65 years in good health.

The CDR3 sequence: CASSYPGAWGEQYF. The CDR3 DNA sequence: TGTGCCAGCAGTTACCCCGGGGCCTGGGGGGAGCAGTACTTC. The chain is built from TRBV6-6 and TRBJ2-7; D could derive from TRBD1 or TRBD2 (5 bases each). V lost 2 bases and J 7 bases, leaving 15 bases between the germline ends. The CDR3 has 14 amino acids. CDR1 and CDR2 from the germline V gene are MNHNY and SVGAGI (reference sequence).